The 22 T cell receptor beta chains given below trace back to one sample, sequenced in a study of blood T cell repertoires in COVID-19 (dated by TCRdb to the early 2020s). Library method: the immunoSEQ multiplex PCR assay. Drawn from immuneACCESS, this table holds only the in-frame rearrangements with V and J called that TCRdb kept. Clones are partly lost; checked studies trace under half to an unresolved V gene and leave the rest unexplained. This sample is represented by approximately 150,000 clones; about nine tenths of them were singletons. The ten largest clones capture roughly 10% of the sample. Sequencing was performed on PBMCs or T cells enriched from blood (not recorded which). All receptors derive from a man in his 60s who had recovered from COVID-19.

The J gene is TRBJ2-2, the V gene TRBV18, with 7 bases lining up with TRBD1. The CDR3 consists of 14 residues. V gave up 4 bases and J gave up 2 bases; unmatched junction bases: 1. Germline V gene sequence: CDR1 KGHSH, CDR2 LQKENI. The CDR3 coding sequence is TGTGCCAGCTCACAAGGGGGCAACACCGGGGAGCTGTTTTTT. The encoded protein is CASSQGGNTGELFF.

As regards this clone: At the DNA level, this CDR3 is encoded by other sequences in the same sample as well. CDR3 nucleotide sequence: TGCGCCAGCAGCTTGGCGGGGTCAGGAAACACCATATATTTT. As protein: CASSLAGSGNTIYF. The chain links TRBV5-1 to TRBJ1-3; D not resolved. V gave up 0 bases and J gave up 4 bases, with 8 bases separating them. The CDR3 contains 14 residues. CDR1 is SGHRS, CDR2 YFSETQ, per germline.

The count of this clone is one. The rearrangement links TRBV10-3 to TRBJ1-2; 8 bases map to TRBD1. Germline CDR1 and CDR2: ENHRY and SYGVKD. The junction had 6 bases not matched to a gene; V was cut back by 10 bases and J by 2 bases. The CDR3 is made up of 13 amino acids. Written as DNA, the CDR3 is TGTGCCAGCGGACAGGGAGGAAACTATGGCTACACCTTC. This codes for CASGQGGNYGYTF.

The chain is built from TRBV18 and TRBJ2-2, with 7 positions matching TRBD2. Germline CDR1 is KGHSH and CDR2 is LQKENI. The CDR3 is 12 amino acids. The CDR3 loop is CAGGSRSGELFF. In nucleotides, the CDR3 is TGTGCTGGCGGGAGTCGCTCCGGGGAGCTGTTTTTT.

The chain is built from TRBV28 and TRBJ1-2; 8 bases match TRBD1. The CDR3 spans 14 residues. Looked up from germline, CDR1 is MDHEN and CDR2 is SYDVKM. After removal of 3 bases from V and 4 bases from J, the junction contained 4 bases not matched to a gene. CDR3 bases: TGTGCCAGCAGTTTGGCGACAGGGGTCTATGGCTACACCTTC. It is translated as CASSLATGVYGYTF.

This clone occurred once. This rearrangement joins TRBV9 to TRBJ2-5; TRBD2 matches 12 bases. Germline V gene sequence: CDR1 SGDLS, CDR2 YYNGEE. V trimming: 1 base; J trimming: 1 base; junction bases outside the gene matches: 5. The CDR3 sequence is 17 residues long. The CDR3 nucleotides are TGTGCCAGCAGCGTAAGCGGGACTAGCGGGCCCCAAGAGACCCAGTACTTC. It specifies CASSVSGTSGPQETQYF.

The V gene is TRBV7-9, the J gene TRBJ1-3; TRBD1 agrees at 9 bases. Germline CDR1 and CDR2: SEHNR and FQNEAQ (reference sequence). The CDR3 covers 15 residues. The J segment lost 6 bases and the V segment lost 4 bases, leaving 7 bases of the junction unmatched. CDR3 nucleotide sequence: TGTGCCAGCAGCTCCCGGGACAGGGATGTAAACACCATATATTTT. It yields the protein CASSSRDRDVNTIYF.

CDR3 bases: TGTGCCAGCAGTTACGGGGGGGGGCCGCAGTATTTT. It yields the protein CASSYGGGPQYF. The rearrangement uses TRBV6-5 and TRBJ2-3, with D possibly TRBD2 on 7 matching bases. The CDR3 spans 12 residues. Germline V gives CDR1 MNHEY, CDR2 SVGAGI. V was trimmed by 2 bases and J by 10 bases, leaving 10 bases between them.

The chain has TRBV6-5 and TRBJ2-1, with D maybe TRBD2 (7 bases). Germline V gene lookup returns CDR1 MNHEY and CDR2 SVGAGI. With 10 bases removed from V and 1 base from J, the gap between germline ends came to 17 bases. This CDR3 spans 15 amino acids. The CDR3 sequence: CATRWGGGSYNEQFF. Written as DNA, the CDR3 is TGTGCCACCCGTTGGGGGGGCGGTTCCTACAATGAGCAGTTCTTC.

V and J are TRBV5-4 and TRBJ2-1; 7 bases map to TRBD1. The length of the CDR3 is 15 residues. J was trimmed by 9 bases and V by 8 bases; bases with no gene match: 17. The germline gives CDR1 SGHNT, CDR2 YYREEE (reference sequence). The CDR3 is CASNPGQGVGGEQFF. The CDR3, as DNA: TGTGCCAGTAACCCAGGGCAGGGGGTAGGTGGTGAGCAGTTCTTC.

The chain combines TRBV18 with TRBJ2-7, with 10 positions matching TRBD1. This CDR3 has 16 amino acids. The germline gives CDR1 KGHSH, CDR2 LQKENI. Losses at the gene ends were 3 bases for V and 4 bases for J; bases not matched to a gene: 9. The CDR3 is CASSPRQGAATYEQYF. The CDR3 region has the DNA TGTGCCAGCTCACCTAGACAGGGGGCGGCCACTTACGAGCAGTACTTC.

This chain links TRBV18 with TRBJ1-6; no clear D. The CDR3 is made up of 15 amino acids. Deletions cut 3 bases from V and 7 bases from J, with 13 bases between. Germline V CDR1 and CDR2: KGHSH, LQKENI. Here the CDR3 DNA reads TGTGCCAGCTCACCCTGGAAAGCGGGGAATTCACCCCTCCACTTT. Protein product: CASSPWKAGNSPLHF. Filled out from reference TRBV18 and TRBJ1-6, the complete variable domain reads NAGVMQNPRHLVRRRGQEARLRCSPMKGHSHVYWYRQLPEEGLKFMVYLQKENIIDESGMPKERFSAEFPKEGPSILRIQQVVRGDSAAYFCASSPWKAGNSPLHFGNGTRLTVT.

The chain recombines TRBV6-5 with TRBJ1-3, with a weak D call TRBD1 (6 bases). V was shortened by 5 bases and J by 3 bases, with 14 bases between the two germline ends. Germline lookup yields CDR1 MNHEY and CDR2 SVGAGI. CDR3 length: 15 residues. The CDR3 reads CASSTLQGIGNTIYF. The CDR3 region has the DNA TGTGCCAGCAGTACCTTACAGGGAATTGGAAACACCATATATTTT.

The CDR3 DNA follows: TGTGCCAGCAGTTCCGGGACTAGCGGGTTCATTGAGCAGTACTTC. Protein sequence: CASSSGTSGFIEQYF. The J gene is TRBJ2-7, the V gene TRBV13; 12 nucleotides line up with TRBD2. The length of the CDR3 is 15 residues. CDR1 and CDR2 from the germline V gene are PRHDT and FYEKMQ (reference sequence). Trimming at V came to 6 bases and at J to 7 bases, leaving 10 bases not matched to a gene.

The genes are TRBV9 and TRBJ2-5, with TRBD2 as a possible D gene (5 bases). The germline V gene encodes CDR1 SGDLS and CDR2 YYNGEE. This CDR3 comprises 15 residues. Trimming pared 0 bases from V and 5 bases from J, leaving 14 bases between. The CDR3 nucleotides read TGTGCCAGCAGCGTAGAGGGCTCGGGGTCTGAGACCCAGTACTTC. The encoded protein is CASSVEGSGSETQYF.

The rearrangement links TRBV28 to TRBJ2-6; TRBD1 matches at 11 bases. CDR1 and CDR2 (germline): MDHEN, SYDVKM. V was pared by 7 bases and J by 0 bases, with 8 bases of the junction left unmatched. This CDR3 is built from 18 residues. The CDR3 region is CASTRTGGAFSGANVLTF. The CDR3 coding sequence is TGTGCCAGCACGAGGACAGGGGGCGCGTTCTCTGGGGCCAACGTCCTGACTTTC.

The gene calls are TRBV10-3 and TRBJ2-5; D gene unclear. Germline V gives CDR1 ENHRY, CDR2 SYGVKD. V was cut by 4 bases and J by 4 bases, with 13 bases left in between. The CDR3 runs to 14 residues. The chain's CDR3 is CAISGLLSGETQYF. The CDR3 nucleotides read TGTGCCATCAGTGGACTCCTTTCTGGAGAGACCCAGTACTTC.

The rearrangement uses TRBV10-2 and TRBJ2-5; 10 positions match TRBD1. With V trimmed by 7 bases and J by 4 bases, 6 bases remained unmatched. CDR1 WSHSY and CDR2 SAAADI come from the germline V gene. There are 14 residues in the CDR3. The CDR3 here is CASIMDRGGETQYF. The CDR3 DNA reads TGCGCCAGCATTATGGACAGGGGGGGAGAGACCCAGTACTTC.

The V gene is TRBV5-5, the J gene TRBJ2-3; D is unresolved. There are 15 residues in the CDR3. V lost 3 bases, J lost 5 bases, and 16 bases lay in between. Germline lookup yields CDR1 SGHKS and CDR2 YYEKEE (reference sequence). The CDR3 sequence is CASSSPLIVVDTQYF. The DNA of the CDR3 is TGTGCCAGCAGCTCCCCCCTAATAGTCGTAGATACGCAGTATTTT.

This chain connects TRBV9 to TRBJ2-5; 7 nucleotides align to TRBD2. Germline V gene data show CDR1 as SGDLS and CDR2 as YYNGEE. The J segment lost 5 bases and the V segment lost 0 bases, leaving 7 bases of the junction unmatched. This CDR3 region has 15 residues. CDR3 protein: CASSVGAGEGETQYF. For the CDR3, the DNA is TGTGCCAGCAGCGTAGGGGCGGGAGAGGGTGAGACCCAGTACTTC.

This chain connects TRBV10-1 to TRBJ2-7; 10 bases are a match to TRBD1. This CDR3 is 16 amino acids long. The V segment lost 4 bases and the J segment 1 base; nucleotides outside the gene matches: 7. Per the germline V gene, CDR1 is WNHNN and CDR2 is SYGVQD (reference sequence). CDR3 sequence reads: CASSAAGDRGSYEQYF. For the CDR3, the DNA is TGCGCCAGCAGTGCAGCCGGGGACAGGGGTTCCTACGAGCAGTACTTC.

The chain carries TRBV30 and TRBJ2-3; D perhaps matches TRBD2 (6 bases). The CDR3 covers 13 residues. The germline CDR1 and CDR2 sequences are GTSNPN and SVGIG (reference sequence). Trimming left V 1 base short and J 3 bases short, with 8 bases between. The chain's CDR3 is CAWSALATDTQYF. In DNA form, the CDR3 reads TGTGCCTGGAGTGCCCTAGCGACAGATACGCAGTATTTT. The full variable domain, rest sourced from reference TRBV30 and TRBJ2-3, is SQTIHQWPATLVQPVGSPLSLECTVEGTSNPNLYWYRQAAGRGLQLLFYSVGIGQISSEVPQNLSASRPQDRQFILSSKKLLLSDSGFYLCAWSALATDTQYFGPGTRLTVL.